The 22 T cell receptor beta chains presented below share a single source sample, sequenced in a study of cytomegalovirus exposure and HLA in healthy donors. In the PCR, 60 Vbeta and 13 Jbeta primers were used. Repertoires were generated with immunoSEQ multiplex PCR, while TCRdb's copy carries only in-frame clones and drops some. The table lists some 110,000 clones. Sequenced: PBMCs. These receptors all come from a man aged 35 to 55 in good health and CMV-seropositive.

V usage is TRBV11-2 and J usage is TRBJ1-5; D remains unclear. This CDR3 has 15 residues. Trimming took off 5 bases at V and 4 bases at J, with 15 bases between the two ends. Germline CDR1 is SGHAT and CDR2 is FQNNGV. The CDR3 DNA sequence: TGTGCCAGCAGCCTCAGTGCGGCCTTGAATCAGCCCCAGCATTTT. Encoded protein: CASSLSAALNQPQHF.

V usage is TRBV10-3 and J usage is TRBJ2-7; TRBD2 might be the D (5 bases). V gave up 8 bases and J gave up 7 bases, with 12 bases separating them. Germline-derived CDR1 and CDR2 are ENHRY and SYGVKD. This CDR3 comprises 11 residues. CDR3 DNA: TGTGCCATCGGGCGGGTGGAGGAGCAGTACTTC. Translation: CAIGRVEEQYF.

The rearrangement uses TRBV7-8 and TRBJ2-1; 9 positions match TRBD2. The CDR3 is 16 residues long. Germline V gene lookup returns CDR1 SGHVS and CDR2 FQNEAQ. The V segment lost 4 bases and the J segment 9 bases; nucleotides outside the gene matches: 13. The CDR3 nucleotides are TGTGCCAGCAGCTCCCAGCGGGAGGACCGGGAGGGTGAGCAGTTCTTC. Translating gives CASSSQREDREGEQFF.

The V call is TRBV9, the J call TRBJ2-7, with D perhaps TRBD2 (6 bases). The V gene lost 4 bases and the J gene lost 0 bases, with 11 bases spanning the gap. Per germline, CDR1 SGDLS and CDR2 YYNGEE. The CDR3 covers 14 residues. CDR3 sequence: CASSLGGSSYEQYF. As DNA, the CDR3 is TGTGCCAGCAGCCTGGGGGGTAGCTCCTACGAGCAGTACTTC. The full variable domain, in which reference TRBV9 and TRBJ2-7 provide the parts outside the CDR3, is DSGVTQTPKHLITATGQRVTLRCSPRSGDLSVYWYQQSLDQGLQFLIQYYNGEERAKGNILERFSAQQFPDLHSELNLSSLELGDSALYFCASSLGGSSYEQYFGPGTRLTVT.

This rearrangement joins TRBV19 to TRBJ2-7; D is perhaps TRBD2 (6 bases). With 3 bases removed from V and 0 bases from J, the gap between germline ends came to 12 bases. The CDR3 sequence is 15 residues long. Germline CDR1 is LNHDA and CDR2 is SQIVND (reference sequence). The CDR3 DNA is TGTGCCAGTAGTATCGGGGGTAAATACTCCTACGAGCAGTACTTC. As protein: CASSIGGKYSYEQYF. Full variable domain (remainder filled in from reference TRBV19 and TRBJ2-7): DGGITQSPKYLFRKEGQNVTLSCEQNLNHDAMYWYRQDPGQGLRLIYYSQIVNDFQKGDIAEGYSVSREKKESFPLTVTSAQKNPTAFYLCASSIGGKYSYEQYFGPGTRLTVT.

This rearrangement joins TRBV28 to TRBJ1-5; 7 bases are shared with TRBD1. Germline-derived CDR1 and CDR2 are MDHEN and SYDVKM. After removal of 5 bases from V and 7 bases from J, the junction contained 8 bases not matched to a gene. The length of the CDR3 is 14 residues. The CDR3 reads CASSPRQGRQPQHF. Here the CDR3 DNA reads TGTGCCAGCAGTCCCCGACAGGGAAGGCAGCCCCAGCATTTT. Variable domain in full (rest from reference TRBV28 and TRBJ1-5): DVKVTQSSRYLVKRTGEKVFLECVQDMDHENMFWYRQDPGLGLRLIYFSYDVKMKEKGDIPEGYSVSREKKERFSLILESASTNQTSMYLCASSPRQGRQPQHFGDGTRLSIL.

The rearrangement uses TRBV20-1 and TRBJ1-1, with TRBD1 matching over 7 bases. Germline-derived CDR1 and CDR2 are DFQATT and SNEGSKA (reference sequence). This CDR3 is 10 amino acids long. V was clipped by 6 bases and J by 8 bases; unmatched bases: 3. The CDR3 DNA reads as TGCAGTGCCTGGGGACAGGAAGCTTTCTTT. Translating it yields CSAWGQEAFF.

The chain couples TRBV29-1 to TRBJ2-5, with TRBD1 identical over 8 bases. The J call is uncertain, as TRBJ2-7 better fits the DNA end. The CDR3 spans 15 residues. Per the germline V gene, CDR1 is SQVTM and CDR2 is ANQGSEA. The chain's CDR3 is CSVEGPKQGAYEQYF. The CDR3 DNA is TGCAGCGTTGAGGGACCTAAACAGGGGGCCTACGAGCAGTACTTC.

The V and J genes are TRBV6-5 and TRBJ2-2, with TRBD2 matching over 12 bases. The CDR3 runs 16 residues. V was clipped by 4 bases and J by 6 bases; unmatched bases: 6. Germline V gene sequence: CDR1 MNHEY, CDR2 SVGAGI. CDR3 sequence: CASSFVTSGRPGELFF. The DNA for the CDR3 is TGTGCCAGCAGTTTCGTGACTAGCGGGAGACCCGGGGAGCTGTTTTTT.

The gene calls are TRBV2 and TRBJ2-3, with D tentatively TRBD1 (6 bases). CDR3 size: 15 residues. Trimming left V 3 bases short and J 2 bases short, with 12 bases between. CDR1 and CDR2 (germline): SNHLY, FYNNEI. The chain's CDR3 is CASSELGQLTDTQYF. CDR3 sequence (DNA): TGTGCCAGCAGTGAGTTAGGACAGCTCACAGATACGCAGTATTTT.

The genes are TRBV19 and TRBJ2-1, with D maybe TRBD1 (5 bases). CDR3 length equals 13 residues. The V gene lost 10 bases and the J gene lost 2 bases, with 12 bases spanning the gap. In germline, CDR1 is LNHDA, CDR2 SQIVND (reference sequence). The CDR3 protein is CATMTVTYNEQFF. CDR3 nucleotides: TGTGCCACGATGACAGTTACCTACAATGAGCAGTTCTTC.

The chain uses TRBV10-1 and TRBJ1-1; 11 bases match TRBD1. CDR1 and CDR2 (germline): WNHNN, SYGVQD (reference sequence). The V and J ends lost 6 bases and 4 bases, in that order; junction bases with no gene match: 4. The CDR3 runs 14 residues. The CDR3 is CASSGGTGGTEAFF. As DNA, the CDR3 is TGCGCCAGCAGCGGGGGGACAGGGGGCACTGAAGCTTTCTTT.

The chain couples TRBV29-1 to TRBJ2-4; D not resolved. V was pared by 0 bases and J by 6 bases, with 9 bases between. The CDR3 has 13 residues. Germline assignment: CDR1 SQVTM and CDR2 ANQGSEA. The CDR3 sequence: CSVEESFTNIQYF. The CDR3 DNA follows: TGCAGCGTTGAAGAGAGTTTTACAAACATTCAGTACTTC.

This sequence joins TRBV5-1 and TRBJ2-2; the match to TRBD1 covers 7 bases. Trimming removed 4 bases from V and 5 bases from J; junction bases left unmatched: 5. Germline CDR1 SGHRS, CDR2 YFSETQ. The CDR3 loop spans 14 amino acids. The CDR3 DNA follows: TGCGCCAGCAGCGAGGGACAGCGAACCGGGGAGCTGTTTTTT. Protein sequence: CASSEGQRTGELFF.

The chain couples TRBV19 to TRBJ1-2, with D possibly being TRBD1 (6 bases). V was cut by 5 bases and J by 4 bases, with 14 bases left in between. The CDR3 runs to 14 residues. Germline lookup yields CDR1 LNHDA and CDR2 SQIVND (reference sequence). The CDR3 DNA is TGTGCCAGTAGTCGGACAGCCAGAACCTATGGCTACACCTTC. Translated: CASSRTARTYGYTF. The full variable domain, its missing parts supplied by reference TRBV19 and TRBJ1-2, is DGGITQSPKYLFRKEGQNVTLSCEQNLNHDAMYWYRQDPGQGLRLIYYSQIVNDFQKGDIAEGYSVSREKKESFPLTVTSAQKNPTAFYLCASSRTARTYGYTFGSGTRLTVV.

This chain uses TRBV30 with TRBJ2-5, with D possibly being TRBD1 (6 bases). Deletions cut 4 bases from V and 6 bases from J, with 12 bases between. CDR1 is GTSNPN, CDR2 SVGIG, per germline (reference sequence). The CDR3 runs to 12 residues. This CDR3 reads CAWNRAEQTQYF. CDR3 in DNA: TGTGCCTGGAACAGGGCCGAGCAGACCCAGTACTTC.

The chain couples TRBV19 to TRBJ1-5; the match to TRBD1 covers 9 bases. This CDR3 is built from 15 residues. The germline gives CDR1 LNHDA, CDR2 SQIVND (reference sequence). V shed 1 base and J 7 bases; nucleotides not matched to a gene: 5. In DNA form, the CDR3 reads TGTGCCAGTAGTATAGGGGGGACAGGGAGGCAGCCCCAGCATTTT. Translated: CASSIGGTGRQPQHF.

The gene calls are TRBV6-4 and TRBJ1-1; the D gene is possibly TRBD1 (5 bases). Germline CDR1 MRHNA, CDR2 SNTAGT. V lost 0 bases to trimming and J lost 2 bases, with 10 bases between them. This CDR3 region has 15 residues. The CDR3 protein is CASSDSAGPNTEAFF. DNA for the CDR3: TGTGCCAGCAGTGACTCTGCGGGACCCAACACTGAAGCTTTCTTT.

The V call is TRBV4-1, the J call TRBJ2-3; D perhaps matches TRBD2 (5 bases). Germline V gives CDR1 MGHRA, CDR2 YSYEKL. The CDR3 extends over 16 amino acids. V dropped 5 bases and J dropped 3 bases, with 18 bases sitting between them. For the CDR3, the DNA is TGCGCCAGCAGCTCCCGTGCGGGCCCCAGAACAGATACGCAGTATTTT. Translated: CASSSRAGPRTDTQYF.

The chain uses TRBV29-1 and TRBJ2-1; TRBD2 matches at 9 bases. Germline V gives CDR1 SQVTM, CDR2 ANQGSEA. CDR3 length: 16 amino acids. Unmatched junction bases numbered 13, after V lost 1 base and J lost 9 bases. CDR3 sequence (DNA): TGCAGCGTTGAAGGCGGGCGTAGCGGGAGCCCGGGTGAGCAGTTCTTC. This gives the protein CSVEGGRSGSPGEQFF.

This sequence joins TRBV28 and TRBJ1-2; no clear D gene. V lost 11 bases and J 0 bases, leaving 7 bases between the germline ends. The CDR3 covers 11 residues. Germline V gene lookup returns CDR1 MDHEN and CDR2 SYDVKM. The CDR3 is CALGANYGYTF. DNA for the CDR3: TGTGCCCTAGGAGCTAACTATGGCTACACCTTC.

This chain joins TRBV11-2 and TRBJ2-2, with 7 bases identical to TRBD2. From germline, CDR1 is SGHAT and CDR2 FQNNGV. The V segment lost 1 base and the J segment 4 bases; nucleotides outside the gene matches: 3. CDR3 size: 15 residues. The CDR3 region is CASSLGGGPTGELFF. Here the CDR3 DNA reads TGTGCCAGCAGCTTAGGGGGGGGTCCCACCGGGGAGCTGTTTTTT.